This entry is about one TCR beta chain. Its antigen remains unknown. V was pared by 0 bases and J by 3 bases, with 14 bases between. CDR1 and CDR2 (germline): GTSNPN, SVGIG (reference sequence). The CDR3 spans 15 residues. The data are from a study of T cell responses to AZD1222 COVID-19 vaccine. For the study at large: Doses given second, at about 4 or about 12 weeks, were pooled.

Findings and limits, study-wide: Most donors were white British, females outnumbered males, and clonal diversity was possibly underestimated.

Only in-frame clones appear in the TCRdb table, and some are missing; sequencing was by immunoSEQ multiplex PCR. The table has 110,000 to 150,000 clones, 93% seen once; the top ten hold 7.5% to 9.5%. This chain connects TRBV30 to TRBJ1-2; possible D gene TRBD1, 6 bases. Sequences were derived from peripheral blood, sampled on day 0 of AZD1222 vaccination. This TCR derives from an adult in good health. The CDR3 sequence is CAWSVPRRGDYGYTF. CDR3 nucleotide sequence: TGTGCCTGGAGTGTACCCCGGAGGGGGGACTATGGCTACACCTTC.